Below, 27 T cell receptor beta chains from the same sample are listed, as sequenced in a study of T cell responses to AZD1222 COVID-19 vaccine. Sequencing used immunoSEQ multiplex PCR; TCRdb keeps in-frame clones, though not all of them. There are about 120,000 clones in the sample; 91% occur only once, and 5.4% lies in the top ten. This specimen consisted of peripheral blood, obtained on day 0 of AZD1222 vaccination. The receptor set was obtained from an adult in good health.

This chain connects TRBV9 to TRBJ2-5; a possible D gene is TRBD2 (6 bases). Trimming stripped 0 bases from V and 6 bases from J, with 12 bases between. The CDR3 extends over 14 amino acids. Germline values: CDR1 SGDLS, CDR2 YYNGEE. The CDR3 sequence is CASSVAGREKTQYF. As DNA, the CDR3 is TGTGCCAGCAGCGTAGCTGGCCGGGAGAAGACCCAGTACTTC.

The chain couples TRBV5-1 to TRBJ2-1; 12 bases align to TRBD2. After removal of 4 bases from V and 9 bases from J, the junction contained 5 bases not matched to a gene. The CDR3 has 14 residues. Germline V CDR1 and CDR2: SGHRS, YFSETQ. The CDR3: CASSPGLAGTEQFF. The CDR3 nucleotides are TGCGCCAGCAGCCCCGGACTAGCGGGAACTGAGCAGTTCTTC.

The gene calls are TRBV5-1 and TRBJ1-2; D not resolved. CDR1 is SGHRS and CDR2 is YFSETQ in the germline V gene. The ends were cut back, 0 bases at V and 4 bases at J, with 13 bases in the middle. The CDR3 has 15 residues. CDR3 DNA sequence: TGCGCCAGCAGCTTGGGGACTAGCTTCTCCTATGGCTACACCTTC. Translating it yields CASSLGTSFSYGYTF.

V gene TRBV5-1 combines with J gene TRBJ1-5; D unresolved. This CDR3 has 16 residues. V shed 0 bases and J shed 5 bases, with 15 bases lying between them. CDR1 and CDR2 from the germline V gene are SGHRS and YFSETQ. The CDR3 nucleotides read TGCGCCAGCAGCTTGGGAGGAGAGTGGGCGCATCAGCCCCAGCATTTT. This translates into CASSLGGEWAHQPQHF.

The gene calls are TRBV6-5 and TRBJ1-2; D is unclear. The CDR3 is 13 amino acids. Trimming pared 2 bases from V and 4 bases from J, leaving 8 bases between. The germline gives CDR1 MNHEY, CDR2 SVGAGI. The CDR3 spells CASSYGPIYGYTF. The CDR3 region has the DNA TGTGCCAGCAGTTACGGACCGATCTATGGCTACACCTTC.

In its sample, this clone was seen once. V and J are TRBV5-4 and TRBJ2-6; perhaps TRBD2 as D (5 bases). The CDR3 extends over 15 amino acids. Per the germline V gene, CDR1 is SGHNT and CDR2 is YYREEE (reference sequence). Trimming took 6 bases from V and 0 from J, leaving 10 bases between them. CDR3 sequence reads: CASIEGYSGANVLTF. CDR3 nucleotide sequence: TGTGCCAGCATCGAGGGTTACTCTGGGGCCAACGTCCTGACTTTC.

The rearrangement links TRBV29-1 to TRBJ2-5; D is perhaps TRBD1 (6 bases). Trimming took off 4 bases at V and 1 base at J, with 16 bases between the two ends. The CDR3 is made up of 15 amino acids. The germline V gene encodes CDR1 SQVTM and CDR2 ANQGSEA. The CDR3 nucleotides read TGCAGCGTTGTAACGAGGCAGGGGACCCAAGAGACCCAGTACTTC. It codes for CSVVTRQGTQETQYF.

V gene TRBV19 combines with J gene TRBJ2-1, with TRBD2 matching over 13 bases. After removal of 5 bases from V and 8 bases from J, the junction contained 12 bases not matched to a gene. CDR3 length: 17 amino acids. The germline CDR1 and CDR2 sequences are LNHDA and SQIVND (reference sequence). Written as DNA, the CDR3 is TGTGCCAGTAGTGTCACACTAGCGGGAGGGCCGGGGGATGAGCAGTTCTTC. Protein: CASSVTLAGGPGDEQFF.

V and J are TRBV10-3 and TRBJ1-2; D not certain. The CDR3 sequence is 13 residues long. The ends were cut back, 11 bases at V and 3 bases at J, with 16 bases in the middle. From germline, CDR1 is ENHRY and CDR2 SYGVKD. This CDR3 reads CASQVDDHYGYTF. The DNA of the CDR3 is TGTGCCTCTCAGGTGGACGACCACTATGGCTACACCTTC.

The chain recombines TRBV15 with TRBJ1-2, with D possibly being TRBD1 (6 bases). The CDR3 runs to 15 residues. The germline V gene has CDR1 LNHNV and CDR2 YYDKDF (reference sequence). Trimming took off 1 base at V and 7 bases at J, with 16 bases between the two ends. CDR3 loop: CATSRGIDRTSGYTF. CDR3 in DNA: TGTGCCACCAGCAGAGGTATAGACAGGACTAGTGGCTACACCTTC.

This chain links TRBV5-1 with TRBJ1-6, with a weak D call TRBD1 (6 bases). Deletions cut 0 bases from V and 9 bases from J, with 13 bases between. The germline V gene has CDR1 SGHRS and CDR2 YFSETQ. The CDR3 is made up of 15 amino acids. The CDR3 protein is CASSLETGLSSPLHF. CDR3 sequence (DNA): TGCGCCAGCAGCTTGGAAACAGGGTTGAGTTCACCCCTCCACTTT. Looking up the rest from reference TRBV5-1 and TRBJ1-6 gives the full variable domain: KAGVTQTPRYLIKTRGQQVTLSCSPISGHRSVSWYQQTPGQGLQFLFEYFSETQRNKGNFPGRFSGRQFSNSRSEMNVSTLELGDSALYLCASSLETGLSSPLHFGNGTRLTVT.

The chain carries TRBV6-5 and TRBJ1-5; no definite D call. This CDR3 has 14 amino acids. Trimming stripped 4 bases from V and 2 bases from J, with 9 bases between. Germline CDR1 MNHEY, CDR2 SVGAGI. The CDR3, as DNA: TGTGCCAGCAGTTCAGGTATAGGCAATCAGCCCCAGCATTTT. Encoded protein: CASSSGIGNQPQHF.

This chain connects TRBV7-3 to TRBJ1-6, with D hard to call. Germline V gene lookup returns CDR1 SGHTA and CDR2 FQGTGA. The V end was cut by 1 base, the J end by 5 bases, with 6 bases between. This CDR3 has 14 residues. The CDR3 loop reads CASSLKGNNSPLHF. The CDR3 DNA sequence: TGTGCCAGCAGCTTAAAAGGAAATAATTCACCCCTCCACTTT. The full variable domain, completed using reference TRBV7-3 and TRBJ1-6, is GAGVSQTPSNKVTEKGKYVELRCDPISGHTALYWYRQSLGQGPEFLIYFQGTGAADDSGLPNDRFFAVRPEGSVSTLKIQRTERGDSAVYLCASSLKGNNSPLHFGNGTRLTVT.

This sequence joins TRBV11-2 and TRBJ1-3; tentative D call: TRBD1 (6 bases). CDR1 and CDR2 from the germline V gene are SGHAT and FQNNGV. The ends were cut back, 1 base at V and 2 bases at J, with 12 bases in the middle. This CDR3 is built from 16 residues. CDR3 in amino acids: CASSLGSDRPGNTIYF. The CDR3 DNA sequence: TGTGCCAGCAGCTTAGGGTCCGACAGGCCTGGAAACACCATATATTTT.

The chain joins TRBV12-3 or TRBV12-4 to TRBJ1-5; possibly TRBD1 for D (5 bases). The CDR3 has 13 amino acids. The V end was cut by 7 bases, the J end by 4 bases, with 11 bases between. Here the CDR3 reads CASKTTGNQPQHF. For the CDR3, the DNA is TGTGCCAGCAAAACTACAGGTAATCAGCCCCAGCATTTT.

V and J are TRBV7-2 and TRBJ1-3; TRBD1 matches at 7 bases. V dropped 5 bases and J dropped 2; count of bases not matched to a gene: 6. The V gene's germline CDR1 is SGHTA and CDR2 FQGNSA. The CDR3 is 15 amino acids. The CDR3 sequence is CASSTTGFAGNTIYF. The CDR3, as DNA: TGTGCCAGCAGCACGACAGGGTTCGCTGGAAACACCATATATTTT.

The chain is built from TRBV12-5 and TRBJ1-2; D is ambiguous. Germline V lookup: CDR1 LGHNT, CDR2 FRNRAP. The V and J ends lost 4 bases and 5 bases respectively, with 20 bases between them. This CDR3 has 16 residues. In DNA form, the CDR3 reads TGTGCTAGTGGTTCCGGGAGGATTCTAAAAAAGTATGGCTACACCTTC. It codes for CASGSGRILKKYGYTF.

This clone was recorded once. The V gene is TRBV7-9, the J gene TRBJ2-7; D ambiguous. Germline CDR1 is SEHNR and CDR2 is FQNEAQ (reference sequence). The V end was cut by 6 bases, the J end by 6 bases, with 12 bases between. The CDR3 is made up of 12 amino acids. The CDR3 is CASRLYDSEQYF. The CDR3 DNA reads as TGTGCCAGCAGACTTTATGACTCCGAGCAGTACTTC.

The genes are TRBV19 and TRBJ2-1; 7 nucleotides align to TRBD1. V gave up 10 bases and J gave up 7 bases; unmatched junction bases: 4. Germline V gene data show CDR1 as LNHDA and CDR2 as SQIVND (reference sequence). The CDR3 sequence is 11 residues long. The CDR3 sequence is CATRQGNEQFF. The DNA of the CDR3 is TGTGCCACCCGACAGGGAAATGAGCAGTTCTTC.

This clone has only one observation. The CDR3 coding sequence is TGCAGCGTGGACAGGGGACCCTACGAGCAGTACTTC. Amino acids: CSVDRGPYEQYF. V usage is TRBV29-1 and J usage is TRBJ2-7; TRBD1 matches 9 bases. Trimming took 6 bases from V and 2 from J; bases not matched to a gene: 2. CDR1 and CDR2 from the germline V gene are SQVTM and ANQGSEA. The CDR3 loop spans 12 amino acids.

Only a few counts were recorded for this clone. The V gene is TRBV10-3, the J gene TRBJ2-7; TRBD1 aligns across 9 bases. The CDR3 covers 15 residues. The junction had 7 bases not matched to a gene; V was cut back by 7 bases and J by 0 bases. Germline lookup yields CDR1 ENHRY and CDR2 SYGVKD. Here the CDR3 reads CAIKSSGQGSYEQYF. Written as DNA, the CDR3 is TGTGCCATCAAGAGTTCGGGACAGGGCTCCTACGAGCAGTACTTC.

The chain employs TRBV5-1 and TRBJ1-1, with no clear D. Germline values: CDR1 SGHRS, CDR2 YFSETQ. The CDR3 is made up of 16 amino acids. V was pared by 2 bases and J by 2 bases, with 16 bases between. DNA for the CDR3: TGCGCCAGCAGCTTACTCGAACTGGCGGGAAACACTGAAGCTTTCTTT. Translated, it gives CASSLLELAGNTEAFF.

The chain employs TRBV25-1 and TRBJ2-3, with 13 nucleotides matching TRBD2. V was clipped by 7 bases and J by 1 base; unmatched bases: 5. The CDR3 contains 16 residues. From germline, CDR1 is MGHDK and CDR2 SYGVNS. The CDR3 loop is CASILAGGGGTDTQYF. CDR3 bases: TGTGCCAGCATACTAGCGGGAGGGGGAGGCACAGATACGCAGTATTTT.

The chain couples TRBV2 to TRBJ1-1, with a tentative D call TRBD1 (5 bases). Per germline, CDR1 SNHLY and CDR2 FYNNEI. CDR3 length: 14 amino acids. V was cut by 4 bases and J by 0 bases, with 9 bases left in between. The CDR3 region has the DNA TGTGCCAGCAGTGTAGGGGTAGTGAACACTGAAGCTTTCTTT. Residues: CASSVGVVNTEAFF.

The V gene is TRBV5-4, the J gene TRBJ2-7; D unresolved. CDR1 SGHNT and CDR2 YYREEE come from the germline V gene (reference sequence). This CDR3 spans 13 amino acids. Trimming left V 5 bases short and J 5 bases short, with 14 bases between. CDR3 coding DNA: TGTGCCAGCAGTGTTCAGACTGGTAACGAGCAGTACTTC. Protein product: CASSVQTGNEQYF.

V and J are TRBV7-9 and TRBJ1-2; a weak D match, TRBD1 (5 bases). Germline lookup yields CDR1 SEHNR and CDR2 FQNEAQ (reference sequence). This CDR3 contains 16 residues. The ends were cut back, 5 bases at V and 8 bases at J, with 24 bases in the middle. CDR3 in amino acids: CASSLSGPRERKGYTF. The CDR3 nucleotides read TGTGCCAGCAGCCTTAGCGGCCCCAGGGAACGAAAAGGCTACACCTTC. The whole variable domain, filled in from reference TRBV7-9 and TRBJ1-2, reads DTGVSQNPRHKITKRGQNVTFRCDPISEHNRLYWYRQTLGQGPEFLTYFQNEAQLEKSRLLSDRFSAERPKGSFSTLEIQRTEQGDSAMYLCASSLSGPRERKGYTFGSGTRLTVV.

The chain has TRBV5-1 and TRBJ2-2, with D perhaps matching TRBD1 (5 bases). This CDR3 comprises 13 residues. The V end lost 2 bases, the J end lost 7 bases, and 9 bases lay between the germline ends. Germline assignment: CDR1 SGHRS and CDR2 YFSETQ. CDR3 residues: CASSLQAIGELFF. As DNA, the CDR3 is TGCGCCAGCAGCTTACAGGCAATCGGGGAGCTGTTTTTT.